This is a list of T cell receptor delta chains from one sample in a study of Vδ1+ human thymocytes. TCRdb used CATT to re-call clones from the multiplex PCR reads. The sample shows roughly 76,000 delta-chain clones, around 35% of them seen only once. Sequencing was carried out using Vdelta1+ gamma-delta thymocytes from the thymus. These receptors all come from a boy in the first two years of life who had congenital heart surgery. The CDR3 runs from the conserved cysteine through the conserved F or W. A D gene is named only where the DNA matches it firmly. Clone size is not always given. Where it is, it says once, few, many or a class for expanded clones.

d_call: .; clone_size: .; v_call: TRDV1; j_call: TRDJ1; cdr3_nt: TGTGCTCTTGGGGAACCCTCGACTGAGACGGGGATGACGTACACCGATAAACTCATCTTT; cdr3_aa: CALGEPSTETGMTYTDKLIF
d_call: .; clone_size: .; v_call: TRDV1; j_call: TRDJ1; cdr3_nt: TGTGCTCTTGGGGAACTAGAGTCACGCGTGGGGGGACCCCGGTACACCGATAAACTCATCTTT; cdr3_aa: CALGELESRVGGPRYTDKLIF
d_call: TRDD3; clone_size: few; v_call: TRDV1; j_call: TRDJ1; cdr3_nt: TGTGCTCTTGGGGAACTATTGATCGGTCGGTTTAGGGCCCTGATCCCCAGGGCTCGTACTGGGGGATACGCGGAAATGAAACTCATCTTT; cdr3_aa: CALGELLIGRFRALIPRARTGGYAEMKLIF
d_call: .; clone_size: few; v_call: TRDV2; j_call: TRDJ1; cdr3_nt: TGTGCCTGTGACACATGCTTCTTTAAACTCATCTTT; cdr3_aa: CACDTCFFKLIF
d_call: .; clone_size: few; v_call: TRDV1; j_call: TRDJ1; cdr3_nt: TGTGCTCTTGGGAAGACTTCCTACCACAGACTGGGGCTCACCGATAAACTCATCTTT; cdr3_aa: CALGKTSYHRLGLTDKLIF
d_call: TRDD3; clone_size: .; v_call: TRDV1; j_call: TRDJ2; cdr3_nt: TGTGCTCTTGGGGAACCTTCCTTAAACTGGGGATACGATACTTTGACAGCACAACTCTTCTTT; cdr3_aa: CALGEPSLNWGYDTLTAQLFF
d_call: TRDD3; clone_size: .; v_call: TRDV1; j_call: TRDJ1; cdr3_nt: TGTGCTCTTGGGGAAAGAAACAGGGTTTCACTGGGGGACCACACCGATAAACTCATCTTT; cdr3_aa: CALGERNRVSLGDHTDKLIF
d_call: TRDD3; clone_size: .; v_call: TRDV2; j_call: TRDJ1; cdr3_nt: TGTGCCTGTGACACCGGGGTTTCCCCTCCTACTGGGGGATACGCTCACGGGGGGGATAAACTCATCTTT; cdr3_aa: CACDTGVSPPTGGYAHGGDKLIF
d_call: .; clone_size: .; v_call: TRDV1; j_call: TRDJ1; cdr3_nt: TGTGCTCTTGGGGCCCCGGGGTACACCGATAAACTCATCTTT; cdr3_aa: CALGAPGYTDKLIF
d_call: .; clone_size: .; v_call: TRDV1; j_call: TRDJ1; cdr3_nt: TGTGCTCTTGGACATGGAATCGGGGTATGGGGGCACAACACCGATAAACTCATCTTT; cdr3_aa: CALGHGIGVWGHNTDKLIF
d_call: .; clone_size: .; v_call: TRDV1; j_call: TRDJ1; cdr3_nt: TGTGCTCTTGGGGACTGCCGCCTTCGAAATATTACTGGGACTTTAAACACCGATAAACTCATCTTT; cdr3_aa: CALGDCRLRNITGTLNTDKLIF
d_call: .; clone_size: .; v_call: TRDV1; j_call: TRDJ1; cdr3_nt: TGTGCTCTTGGGGAACTCTCTCCCTGGCACGCCGATAAACTCATCTTT; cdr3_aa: CALGELSPWHADKLIF
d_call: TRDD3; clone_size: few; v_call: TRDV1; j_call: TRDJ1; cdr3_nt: TGTGCTCTTGGGGAACGGCCCCGATCTCCTAACCGGGGGATAGATGGTGTAGAACTCATCTTC; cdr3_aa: CALGERPRSPNRGIDGVELIF
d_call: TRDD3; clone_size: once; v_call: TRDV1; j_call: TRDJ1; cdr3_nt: TGTGCTCTTGGGGAAGGTCTCCACTGGGGGACTGACGCCGATAAACTCATCTTT; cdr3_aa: CALGEGLHWGTDADKLIF
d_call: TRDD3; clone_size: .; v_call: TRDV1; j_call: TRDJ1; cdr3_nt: TGTGCTCTTGGGACCCGCTGGGGGAGCACCGATAAACTCATCTTT; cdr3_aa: CALGTRWGSTDKLIF
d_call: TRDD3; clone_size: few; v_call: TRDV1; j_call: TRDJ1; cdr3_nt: TGTGCTCTTGGGGAACTCGTCTACTGGGGGTCATACACCGATAAACTCATCTTT; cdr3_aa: CALGELVYWGSYTDKLIF
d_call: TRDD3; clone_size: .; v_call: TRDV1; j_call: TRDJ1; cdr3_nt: TGTGCTCTTGGGGAACCTACTGGGGGATACGCGAAACTCATCTTT; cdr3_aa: CALGEPTGGYAKLIF
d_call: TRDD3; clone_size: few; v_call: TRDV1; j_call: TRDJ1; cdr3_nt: TGTGCTCTTGGACTGGGGGATACGACGGTACTTATAGAGTACACCGATAAACTCATCTTT; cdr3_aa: CALGLGDTTVLIEYTDKLIF
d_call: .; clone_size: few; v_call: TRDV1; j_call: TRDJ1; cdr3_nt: TGTGCTCTTGGGGAAGTGTCCTACGTGTCGGCCCCGTACACCGATAAACTCATCTTT; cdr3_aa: CALGEVSYVSAPYTDKLIF
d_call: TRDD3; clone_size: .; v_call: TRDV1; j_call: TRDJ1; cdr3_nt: TGTGCTCTTGGGGAACTGATTGGTGCCTTCGCTACCCTCTGGGGGTCTCACACCGATAAACTCATCTTT; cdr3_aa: CALGELIGAFATLWGSHTDKLIF
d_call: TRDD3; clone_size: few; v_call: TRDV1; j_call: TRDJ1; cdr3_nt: TGTGCTCTTGGGGAACTGTCGTCCTACCTCCTCGTACTGGGGGTACCCCTCGGGAAGAAACTCATCTTT; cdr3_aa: CALGELSSYLLVLGVPLGKKLIF
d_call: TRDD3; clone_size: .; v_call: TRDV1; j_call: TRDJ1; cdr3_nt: TGTGCTCTTGGGGTTCAGATTCCTCCTGCTGGGGGATATCCGTACACCGATAAACTCATCTTT; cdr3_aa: CALGVQIPPAGGYPYTDKLIF
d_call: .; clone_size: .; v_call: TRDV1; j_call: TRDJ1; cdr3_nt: TGTGCTCTTGGGACGAGCGGGCGGGGGCCTTCGGAGTACACCGATAAACTCATCTTT; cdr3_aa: CALGTSGRGPSEYTDKLIF
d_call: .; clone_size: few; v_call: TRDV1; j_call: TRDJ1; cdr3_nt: TGTGCTCTTACGGGGCACACCGATAAACTCATCTTT; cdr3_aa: CALTGHTDKLIF
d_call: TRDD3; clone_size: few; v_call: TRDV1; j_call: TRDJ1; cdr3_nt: TGTGCTCTTGGGGAACTCAAGACTTTATGTCCTGGGGGATACGTTGGCGATAAACTCATCTTT; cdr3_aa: CALGELKTLCPGGYVGDKLIF
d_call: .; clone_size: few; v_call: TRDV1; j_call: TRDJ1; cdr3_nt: TGTGCTCTTGGGGAACTATACAGCCGGGATAGCCTCATCTTT; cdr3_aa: CALGELYSRDSLIF
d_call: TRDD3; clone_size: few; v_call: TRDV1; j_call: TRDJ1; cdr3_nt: TGTGCTCTTGGGGATAGTACTGGGGGATATGTATACACCGATAAACTCATCTTT; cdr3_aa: CALGDSTGGYVYTDKLIF
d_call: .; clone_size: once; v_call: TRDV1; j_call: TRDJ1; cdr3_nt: TGTGCTCTTGGGGAACTCGGCCCCCTGGTCCTAGTTACCGATAAACTCATCTTT; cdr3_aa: CALGELGPLVLVTDKLIF
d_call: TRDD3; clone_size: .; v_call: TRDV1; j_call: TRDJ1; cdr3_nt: TGTGCTCTTGGGGAACTGCCTCGTTCCCCCCTCTGGGGGATTTATCGCGATAAACTCATCTTT; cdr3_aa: CALGELPRSPLWGIYRDKLIF
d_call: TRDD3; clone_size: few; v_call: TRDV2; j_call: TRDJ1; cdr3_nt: TGTGCCTGTGACAAGTGGCTGGGGGGTACGGCCACCGATAAACTCATCTTT; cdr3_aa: CACDKWLGGTATDKLIF
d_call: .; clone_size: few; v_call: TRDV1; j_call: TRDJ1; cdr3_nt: TGTGCTCTTGGGGAACCAGTTCCTGCTTCTCGCCTACTGGCAGGGCGGTACACCGATAAACTCATCTTT; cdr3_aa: CALGEPVPASRLLAGRYTDKLIF
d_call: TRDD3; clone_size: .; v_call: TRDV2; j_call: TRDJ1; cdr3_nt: TGTGCCTGTGACACGAAGAGCTCTTCCTACTGGGGGATACGCCGCACCGATAAACTCATCTTT; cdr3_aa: CACDTKSSSYWGIRRTDKLIF
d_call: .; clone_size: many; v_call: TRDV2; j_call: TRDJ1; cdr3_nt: TGTGCCTGTGACACCGCCGATAAACTCATCTTT; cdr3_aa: CACDTADKLIF
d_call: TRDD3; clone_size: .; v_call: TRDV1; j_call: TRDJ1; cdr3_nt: TGTGCTCTTGGGGAACTTCTACGGGGGATACGTAAACTCATCTTT; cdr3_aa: CALGELLRGIRKLIF
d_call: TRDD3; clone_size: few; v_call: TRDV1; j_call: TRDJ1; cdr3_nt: TGTGCTCTTGGGGAACTTCCTACACGATCTGGGGGATACGCGGGCAGGTCTAAACTCATCTTT; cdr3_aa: CALGELPTRSGGYAGRSKLIF
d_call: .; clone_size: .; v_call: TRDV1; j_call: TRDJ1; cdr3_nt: TGTGCTCTTGGGGATCTCCTGGGTGAGTACCCCGATAAACTCATCTTT; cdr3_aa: CALGDLLGEYPDKLIF
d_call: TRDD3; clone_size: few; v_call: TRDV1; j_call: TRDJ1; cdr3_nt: TGTGCTCTTGCGGCTTTACTACTGGGGGATGCCGATAAACTCATCTTT; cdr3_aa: CALAALLLGDADKLIF
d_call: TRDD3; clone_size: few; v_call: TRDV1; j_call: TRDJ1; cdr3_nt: TGTGCTCTTGGGGAACCAATACCTTCCCGCGGTTACTGGGGGATGGATGGCGGTAAACTCATCTTT; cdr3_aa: CALGEPIPSRGYWGMDGGKLIF
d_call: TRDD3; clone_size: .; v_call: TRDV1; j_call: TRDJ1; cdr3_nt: TGTGCTCTTGGGGAACCCCGTTCCTACCGGGGGATACGGTTCACCGATAAACTCATCTTT; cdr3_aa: CALGEPRSYRGIRFTDKLIF
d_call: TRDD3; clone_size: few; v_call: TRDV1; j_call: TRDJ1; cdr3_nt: TGTGCTCTTGGGGCTTCCTTCCCTTCGTACTGGGGGTACACCGATAAACTCATCTTT; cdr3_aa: CALGASFPSYWGYTDKLIF
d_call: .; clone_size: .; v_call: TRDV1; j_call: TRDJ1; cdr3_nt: TGTGCTCTTGGGGAACTCTACGAATCTTTGAGAGGAGTATCTAGTCGCTTGGGGGCCCCTAGCCACGATAAACTCATCTTT; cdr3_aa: CALGELYESLRGVSSRLGAPSHDKLIF
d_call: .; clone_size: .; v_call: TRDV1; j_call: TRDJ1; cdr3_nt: TGTGCTCTTGGGGAACAAGTCGTGAACACCGATAAACTCATCTTT; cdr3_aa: CALGEQVVNTDKLIF
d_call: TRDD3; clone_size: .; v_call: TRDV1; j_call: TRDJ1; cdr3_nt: TGTGCTCTTGGGAACCCAATAATCCTCCCCAGAAAGTACTGGGGGAGAAGGGCGCCGACCGATAAACTCATCTTT; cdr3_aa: CALGNPIILPRKYWGRRAPTDKLIF
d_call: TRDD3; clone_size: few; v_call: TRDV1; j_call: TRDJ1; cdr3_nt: TGTGCTCTTGGGGAACGAGTTAGTCCCTGGGGGTCTTACACCGATAAACTCATCTTT; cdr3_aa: CALGERVSPWGSYTDKLIF
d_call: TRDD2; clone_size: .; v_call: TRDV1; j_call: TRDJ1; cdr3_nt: TGTGCTCTTGGGGAATACATAGATCGGCCTTCCTTCGTCATACTAACCCTTGGGTACACCGATAAACTCATCTTT; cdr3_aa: CALGEYIDRPSFVILTLGYTDKLIF
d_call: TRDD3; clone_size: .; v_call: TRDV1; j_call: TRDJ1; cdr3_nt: TGTGCTCTTGGGGAACTAAAATCGGGGATATTCATGTACACCGATAAACTCATCTTT; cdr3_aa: CALGELKSGIFMYTDKLIF
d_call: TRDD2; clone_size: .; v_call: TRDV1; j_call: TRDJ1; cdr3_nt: TGTGCTCTTGGGGAACGGGGAGCCTTCCTACTCCGTACTGGGGACCTATACGATAAACTCATCTTT; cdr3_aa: CALGERGAFLLRTGDLYDKLIF
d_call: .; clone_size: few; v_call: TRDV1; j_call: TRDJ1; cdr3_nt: TGTGCTCTTGGGGACCTTTCCTACGTTTTACTGGGGGCCCACACCGATAAACTCATCTTT; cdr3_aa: CALGDLSYVLLGAHTDKLIF
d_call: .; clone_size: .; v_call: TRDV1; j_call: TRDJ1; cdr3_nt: TGTGCTCTTGGGGACCAAACACCGACGCCGAAACTCATCTTT; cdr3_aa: CALGDQTPTPKLIF
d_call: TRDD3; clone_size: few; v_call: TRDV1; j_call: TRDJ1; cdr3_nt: TGTGCTCTTGGGGTCACCTACGGGCACTTTACTGGGGGACCGTACACCGATAAACTCATCTTT; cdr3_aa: CALGVTYGHFTGGPYTDKLIF
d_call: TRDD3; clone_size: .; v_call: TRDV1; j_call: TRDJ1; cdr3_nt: TGTGCTCTTGGGAACCGATTGAAATGGGGGATACGGGGGGTCGATAAACTCATCTTT; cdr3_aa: CALGNRLKWGIRGVDKLIF
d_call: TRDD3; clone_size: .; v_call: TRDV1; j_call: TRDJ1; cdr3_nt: TGTGCTCTTGGGGGTTCCTACCCACGCCCTGGGGGATACAGGTACACCGATAAACTCATCTTT; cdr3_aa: CALGGSYPRPGGYRYTDKLIF
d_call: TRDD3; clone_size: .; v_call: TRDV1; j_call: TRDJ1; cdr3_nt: TGTGCTCTTGGGGAGTGCCTCCCGCCGTGGTCCACTGGGGGATACGACCGTCCCCTATACACCGATAAACTCATCTTT; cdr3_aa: CALGECLPPWSTGGYDRPLYTDKLIF
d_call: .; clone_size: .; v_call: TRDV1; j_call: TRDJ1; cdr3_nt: TGTGCTCTTGGGGTTGCAAGCCTTCCTACTTCGGGATACGATGTACAGGATAAACTCATCTTT; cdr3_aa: CALGVASLPTSGYDVQDKLIF
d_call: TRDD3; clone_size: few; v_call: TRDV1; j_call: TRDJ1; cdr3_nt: TGTGCTCTTGGGGCCTTTCCTACGTACTGGGGGATAGGCACCGATAAACTCATCTTT; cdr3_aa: CALGAFPTYWGIGTDKLIF